The 31 T cell receptor beta chains given below trace back to one sample, sequenced in a study of T cells in women clearing cervical HPV infection. The data were produced by immunoSEQ multiplex PCR, yet TCRdb's version contains in-frame clones alone and is incomplete. There are tens of thousands of clones in the sample, with roughly 15% held by the top ten. Sequenced input: blood buffy coat. The receptors shown here come from a woman aged 18 to 75 with a cervical HPV16 infection that either progressed to CIN3+ or cleared (not recorded which).

A remark on this clone: The read finishes 3 residues shy of the CDR3 end, and the germline J gene is used to complete it. The chain joins TRBV2 to TRBJ1-1, with TRBD1 matching over 7 bases. Trimming took 7 bases from V and 6 from J; bases not matched to a gene: 8. Germline CDR1 reads SNHLY; CDR2 reads FYNNEI. The CDR3 covers 13 residues. Partial CDR3 DNA: TGTGCCAGCAAGGGACAGCCCGGGGCTGAA. This codes for CASKGQPGAE. The full CDR3 is CASKGQPGAEAFF.

A remark on this clone: Sequencing ends 3 residues short of the CDR3 end; the germline J gene provides the rest. This chain links TRBV5-1 with TRBJ2-5; TRBD2 is a possible D gene (6 bases). Deletions cut 0 bases from V and 3 bases from J, with 6 bases between. The germline CDR1 and CDR2 sequences are SGHRS and YFSETQ. The CDR3 loop spans 13 amino acids. The CDR3 bases that were read are TGCGCCAGCAGCTTGGGGGGGGAAGAGACC. This gives the protein CASSLGGEET. The full CDR3 protein is CASSLGGEETQYF. Full variable domain (rest looked up from reference TRBV5-1 and TRBJ2-5): KAGVTQTPRYLIKTRGQQVTLSCSPISGHRSVSWYQQTPGQGLQFLFEYFSETQRNKGNFPGRFSGRQFSNSRSEMNVSTLELGDSALYLCASSLGGEETQYFGPGTRLLVL.

About this clone itself: The read is 3 residues too short to cover the CDR3 end, so that end is filled in from the germline J gene. V gene TRBV5-1 combines with J gene TRBJ2-2; D perhaps matches TRBD1 (6 bases). CDR3 size: 15 residues. Germline CDR1 reads SGHRS; CDR2 reads YFSETQ. The CDR3 spells CASSSNRNPGEKLFF. The part of the CDR3 DNA that was read is TGCGCCAGCAGCTCGAATCGGAACCCAGGGGAAAAG.

About this clone itself: With the read ending 3 residues before the CDR3 end, the germline J gene is used to fill in that end. The V gene is TRBV18, the J gene TRBJ2-1; D is possibly TRBD2 (7 bases). Trimming left V 3 bases short and J 8 bases short, with 17 bases between. CDR1 and CDR2 (germline): KGHSH, LQKENI. This CDR3 contains 15 residues. Partial CDR3 DNA: TGTGCCAGCTCACCTGTCGGGGGGCTTTCCGATGAG. Amino acid sequence: CASSPVGGLSDE. The CDR3, in full, reads CASSPVGGLSDEQFF. Drawing the rest from reference TRBV18 and TRBJ2-1, the complete variable domain is NAGVMQNPRHLVRRRGQEARLRCSPMKGHSHVYWYRQLPEEGLKFMVYLQKENIIDESGMPKERFSAEFPKEGPSILRIQQVVRGDSAAYFCASSPVGGLSDEQFFGPGTRLTVL.

To note about this clone: The read stops 3 residues short of the end of the CDR3; the missing end is completed from the germline J gene. This chain connects TRBV2 to TRBJ2-3, with TRBD2 matching 8 bases. Unmatched junction bases numbered 7, after V lost 7 bases and J lost 4 bases. The germline V gene encodes CDR1 SNHLY and CDR2 FYNNEI. The CDR3 contains 14 residues. CDR3 in amino acids: CASKSGTSADTQYF. The sequenced part of the CDR3 DNA is TGTGCCAGCAAATCGGGGACTAGTGCAGATACG. Complete variable domain (other parts from reference TRBV2 and TRBJ2-3): EPEVTQTPSHQVTQMGQEVILRCVPISNHLYFYWYRQILGQKVEFLVSFYNNEISEKSEIFDDQFSVERPDGSNFTLKIRSTKLEDSAMYFCASKSGTSADTQYFGPGTRLTVL.

Notes on this clone: The read ends 3 residues before the CDR3 terminus; that terminus is restored from the germline J gene. This chain connects TRBV4-1 to TRBJ1-6; 8 nucleotides align to TRBD1. Germline V lookup: CDR1 MGHRA, CDR2 YSYEKL. J was trimmed by 3 bases and V by 4 bases; bases with no gene match: 8. The CDR3 spans 17 residues. This CDR3 is CASSPRTGLHYNSPLHF. The part of the CDR3 DNA that was read is TGCGCCAGCAGCCCGCGGACAGGGCTTCACTATAATTCACCC.

A note on this clone: Sequencing ends 3 residues short of the CDR3 end; the germline J gene provides the rest. The rearrangement joins TRBV12-3 or TRBV12-4 to TRBJ2-7, with TRBD2 matching 8 bases. This CDR3 contains 14 residues. J was trimmed by 4 bases and V by 2 bases; bases with no gene match: 4. CDR3 DNA (partial): TGTGCCAGCAGTTTAAAAGCGGGAGATTACGAG. It codes for CASSLKAGDYE. The complete CDR3 sequence is CASSLKAGDYEQYF.

Details on this clone: The read comes to an end 3 residues before the CDR3 does, leaving the germline J gene to fill in the end. The chain couples TRBV7-6 to TRBJ1-2, with a tentative D call TRBD1 (5 bases). CDR1 is SGHVS, CDR2 FNYEAQ, per germline. This CDR3 has 15 residues. CDR3: CASSLQGGGGYDYTF. CDR3 bases read: TGTGCCAGCAGCTTACAAGGCGGGGGGGGTTACGAC. The complete variable domain, with remaining parts taken from reference TRBV7-6 and TRBJ1-2, reads GAGVSQSPRYKVTKRGQDVALRCDPISGHVSLYWYRQALGQGPEFLTYFNYEAQQDKSGLPNDRFSAERPEGSISTLTIQRTEQRDSAMYRCASSLQGGGGYDYTFGSGTRLTVV.

As to this clone: Read data end 3 residues before the CDR3 end; the end is taken from the germline J gene. The rearrangement links TRBV18 to TRBJ1-2, with 8 bases lining up with TRBD1. Unmatched junction bases numbered 0, after V lost 3 bases and J lost 0 bases. CDR3 size: 14 residues. Germline-derived CDR1 and CDR2 are KGHSH and LQKENI. The CDR3: CASSPTGANYGYTF. The DNA read from the CDR3 is TGTGCCAGCTCACCGACAGGGGCTAACTATGGC.

A remark on this clone: The CDR3 end falls 3 residues outside the read, so it is completed with the germline J gene. This rearrangement joins TRBV7-3 to TRBJ2-2, with 10 positions matching TRBD1. The germline V gene encodes CDR1 SGHTA and CDR2 FQGTGA. Trimming took 5 bases from V and 6 from J; bases not matched to a gene: 9. The CDR3 consists of 16 residues. The CDR3 loop is CASSKRDRGSSGELFF. Incomplete CDR3 DNA: TGTGCCAGCAGCAAACGGGACAGGGGCTCCTCCGGGGAG.

In regard to this clone: The read terminates 3 residues before the CDR3 end, so the remaining end is supplied by the germline J gene. The rearrangement links TRBV11-2 to TRBJ1-2, with D maybe TRBD1 (6 bases). Germline-derived CDR1 and CDR2 are SGHAT and FQNNGV. The CDR3 totals 13 residues. V dropped 5 bases and J dropped 5 bases, with 12 bases sitting between them. Incomplete CDR3 DNA: TGTGCCAGCAGCCACGGGCAGGGGTATGGC. Residues: CASSHGQGYG. The complete CDR3 sequence is CASSHGQGYGYTF.

With regard to this clone: The read stops 3 residues short of the end of the CDR3; the missing end is completed from the germline J gene. The gene calls are TRBV5-1 and TRBJ2-7; 7 bases are a match to TRBD2. The CDR3 has 16 amino acids. V lost 4 bases to trimming and J lost 2 bases; unmatched junction nucleotides: 12. Germline V gene sequence: CDR1 SGHRS, CDR2 YFSETQ. Partial CDR3 DNA: TGCGCCAGCAGCCTATTGGCTAGCGGCTATCCCTACGAG. This sequence encodes CASSLLASGYPYE. The full CDR3 reads CASSLLASGYPYEQYF.

With respect to this clone: The junction does not match germline at one end; this may be a read error. Read sequence stops 3 residues before the CDR3 end, and the germline J gene provides the missing end. The J gene is TRBJ2-2, the V gene TRBV7-7; perhaps TRBD1 as D (6 bases). This CDR3 spans 17 amino acids. Per germline, CDR1 SSHAT and CDR2 FNYEAQ (reference sequence). Partial CDR3 DNA: TGTGCTAGCAGCTTAGAGGCAGGGGACGCGAACACCGGGGAG. Translation gives CASSLEAGDANTGE. The complete CDR3 protein is CASSLEAGDANTGELFF.

Turning to this clone: The read halts 3 residues ahead of the CDR3 end, with the missing end drawn from the germline J gene. The chain couples TRBV7-9 to TRBJ1-2, with D tentatively TRBD1 (5 bases). The CDR3 runs to 15 residues. Germline values: CDR1 SEHNR, CDR2 FQNEAQ (reference sequence). V dropped 5 bases and J dropped 4 bases, with 17 bases sitting between them. The sequenced CDR3 bases are TGTGCCAGCAGCCAAATTCCGGGCGGGGGCTATGGC. This codes for CASSQIPGGGYG. The full CDR3 protein reads CASSQIPGGGYGYTF.

Remarks on this clone: The CDR3 end lies 3 residues beyond the end of the read and is filled in from the germline J gene. V and J are TRBV7-9 and TRBJ1-2; 7 bases agree with TRBD1. CDR1 is SEHNR, CDR2 FQNEAQ, per germline (reference sequence). This CDR3 contains 15 residues. Trimming removed 5 bases from V and 3 bases from J; junction bases left unmatched: 9. CDR3: CASSPQGGADYGYTF. The covered CDR3 bases are TGTGCCAGCAGCCCCCAGGGGGGTGCAGACTATGGC. Based on the CDR3 plus reference TRBV7-9 and TRBJ1-2, the full variable domain is DTGVSQNPRHKITKRGQNVTFRCDPISEHNRLYWYRQTLGQGPEFLTYFQNEAQLEKSRLLSDRFSAERPKGSFSTLEIQRTEQGDSAMYLCASSPQGGADYGYTFGSGTRLTVV.

As concerns this clone: The read comes to an end 3 residues before the CDR3 does, leaving the germline J gene to fill in the end. This chain links TRBV18 with TRBJ2-3; a possible D gene is TRBD1 (5 bases). The CDR3 runs 15 residues. Germline assignment: CDR1 KGHSH and CDR2 LQKENI. CDR3 region: CASSPPARVEETQYF. The covered CDR3 bases are TGTGCCAGCTCACCACCTGCCAGGGTAGAAGAGACG.

About this clone itself: The read stops 3 residues short of the end of the CDR3; the missing end is completed from the germline J gene. The chain recombines TRBV19 with TRBJ2-7; maybe TRBD1 (6 bases). Trimming cost V 5 bases and J 3 bases, with 17 bases left between them. The length of the CDR3 is 15 residues. Germline values: CDR1 LNHDA, CDR2 SQIVND (reference sequence). CDR3 bases read: TGTGCCAGTAGTCTCCAGCGGACAGACCACTACGAG. It codes for CASSLQRTDHYE. The full CDR3 sequence reads CASSLQRTDHYEQYF.

Regarding this clone: The CDR3 goes on 3 residues after the read ends, and that part is filled in from the germline J gene. The V call is TRBV7-2, the J call TRBJ2-2, with D unresolved. Trimming cost V 5 bases and J 8 bases, with 9 bases left between them. The CDR3 length is 12 residues. Germline V gene lookup returns CDR1 SGHTA and CDR2 FQGNSA. CDR3 region: CASSLYNGELFF. The sequenced CDR3 bases are TGTGCCAGCAGCCTTTACAATGGGGAG. Looking up the rest from reference TRBV7-2 and TRBJ2-2 gives the full variable domain: GAGVSQSPSNKVTEKGKDVELRCDPISGHTALYWYRQSLGQGLEFLIYFQGNSAPDKSGLPSDRFSAERTGGSVSTLTIQRTQQEDSAVYLCASSLYNGELFFGEGSRLTVL.

Comments on this clone: The read is 3 residues too short to cover the CDR3 end, so that end is filled in from the germline J gene. The rearrangement links TRBV6-1 to TRBJ2-7; perhaps TRBD1 as D (6 bases). The CDR3 consists of 16 residues. The V gene's germline CDR1 is MNHNS and CDR2 SASEGT. Between the trimmed V and J ends, which lost 2 bases and 2 bases, there was a span of 16 bases. This CDR3 reads CASSERVPGQAYEQYF. CDR3 DNA, as far as it was read: TGTGCCAGCAGTGAAAGAGTCCCGGGACAAGCCTACGAG.

Regarding this clone: The read ends 3 residues shy of where the CDR3 ends; the end is completed using the germline J gene. The chain combines TRBV2 with TRBJ1-5; TRBD1 might be the D (6 bases). Germline V gene sequence: CDR1 SNHLY, CDR2 FYNNEI. The ends were cut back, 5 bases at V and 8 bases at J, with 16 bases in the middle. The CDR3 is 14 amino acids. This CDR3 is CASSPRQVLKPQHF. The covered CDR3 bases are TGTGCCAGCAGTCCCCGACAGGTTTTAAAGCCC. The whole variable domain, remainder taken from reference TRBV2 and TRBJ1-5, is EPEVTQTPSHQVTQMGQEVILRCVPISNHLYFYWYRQILGQKVEFLVSFYNNEISEKSEIFDDQFSVERPDGSNFTLKIRSTKLEDSAMYFCASSPRQVLKPQHFGDGTRLSIL.

On this clone: The CDR3 extends 3 residues past the end of the read, so its final part is completed from the germline J gene. The rearrangement links TRBV2 to TRBJ1-1, with 8 bases identical to TRBD1. Trimming cost V 4 bases and J 6 bases; bases outside gene matches: 10. The CDR3 consists of 15 residues. The germline CDR1 and CDR2 sequences are SNHLY and FYNNEI. Incomplete CDR3 DNA: TGTGCCAGCAGTGCCCGGGGACAGGTTTCCTCTGAA. It codes for CASSARGQVSSE. In full, the CDR3 reads CASSARGQVSSEAFF.

This clone is medium-sized by frequency. The CDR3 extends 3 residues past the end of the read, so its final part is completed from the germline J gene. The chain joins TRBV7-2 to TRBJ1-2; D perhaps matches TRBD1 (6 bases). Trimming stripped 3 bases from V and 2 bases from J, with 13 bases between. The CDR3 is 15 amino acids. In germline, CDR1 is SGHTA, CDR2 FQGNSA. The CDR3 protein is CASSFSGQSNYGYTF. The DNA read from the CDR3 is TGTGCCAGCAGCTTCTCCGGACAGTCCAACTATGGC.

A word on this clone: Read data end 3 residues before the CDR3 end; the end is taken from the germline J gene. The sample holds other DNA sequences that translate to the same CDR3. J is TRBJ2-1 and V is TRBV20-1; 8 nucleotides agree with TRBD1. CDR3 length equals 13 residues. Trimming took 2 bases from V and 4 from J; bases not matched to a gene: 1. CDR1 is DFQATT and CDR2 is SNEGSKA in the germline V gene (reference sequence). CDR3 sequence reads: CSARRTGYNEQFF. CDR3 DNA, as far as it was read: TGCAGTGCTAGAAGGACAGGGTACAATGAG.

The CDR3 DNA, read in part, is TGTGCCTGGAGTGTAAAGGGACAGGGGGCAGATACC. This encodes CAWSVKGQGADT. In full, the CDR3 is CAWSVKGQGADTYTF. The chain uses TRBV30 and TRBJ1-2, with 12 bases aligning to TRBD1. The observed sequence ends 3 residues before the CDR3 terminus, with the missing tail filled in from the germline J gene. This CDR3 has 15 amino acids. The germline CDR1 and CDR2 sequences are GTSNPN and SVGIG (reference sequence).

Worth noting for this clone: Sequencing ends 3 residues short of the CDR3 end; the germline J gene provides the rest. The rearrangement uses TRBV7-9 and TRBJ2-1; 8 nucleotides line up with TRBD1. V lost 5 bases and J lost 5; bases outside the gene matches: 8. The CDR3 is made up of 15 amino acids. The germline CDR1 and CDR2 sequences are SEHNR and FQNEAQ (reference sequence). The CDR3 DNA, read in part, is TGTGCCAGCAGCCTCGGACAGGGTAGCCACAATGAG. The encoded protein is CASSLGQGSHNE. The full CDR3 protein is CASSLGQGSHNEQFF. Filled out from reference TRBV7-9 and TRBJ2-1, the complete variable domain reads DTGVSQNPRHKITKRGQNVTFRCDPISEHNRLYWYRQTLGQGPEFLTYFQNEAQLEKSRLLSDRFSAERPKGSFSTLEIQRTEQGDSAMYLCASSLGQGSHNEQFFGPGTRLTVL.

Worth noting for this clone: The read ends 3 residues shy of where the CDR3 ends; the end is completed using the germline J gene. This chain uses TRBV5-1 with TRBJ2-2; D is unresolved. V dropped 4 bases and J dropped 1 base, with 8 bases sitting between them. Per germline, CDR1 SGHRS and CDR2 YFSETQ. CDR3 length: 14 amino acids. The CDR3 DNA, read in part, is TGCGCCAGCAGCGCCACCGGGAACACCGGGGAG. Translation gives CASSATGNTGE. The whole CDR3 reads CASSATGNTGELFF.

Remarks on this clone: The missing CDR3 end, 3 residues past where the read stops, is filled in from the germline J gene. The V and J genes are TRBV7-6 and TRBJ1-4, with D possibly TRBD1 on 5 matching bases. The CDR3 contains 15 residues. Germline V gives CDR1 SGHVS, CDR2 FNYEAQ. CDR3 region: CASSLVGFGANVLFF. CDR3 DNA (partial): TGTGCCAGCAGCTTAGTAGGGTTTGGGGCCAACGTA.

As for this clone: The read ends 3 residues early relative to the CDR3; the germline J gene fills the gap. The chain recombines TRBV2 with TRBJ1-5; D is possibly TRBD1 (5 bases). Trimming cost V 4 bases and J 5 bases, with 15 bases left between them. CDR3 length: 15 amino acids. Germline V lookup: CDR1 SNHLY, CDR2 FYNNEI. The part of the CDR3 DNA that was read is TGTGCCAGCAGTGGGGGCCCGACGATATATCAGCCC. Translating it yields CASSGGPTIYQP. The full CDR3 reads CASSGGPTIYQPQHF. The full variable domain, with the rest looked up from reference TRBV2 and TRBJ1-5, is EPEVTQTPSHQVTQMGQEVILRCVPISNHLYFYWYRQILGQKVEFLVSFYNNEISEKSEIFDDQFSVERPDGSNFTLKIRSTKLEDSAMYFCASSGGPTIYQPQHFGDGTRLSIL.

The sequenced CDR3 bases are TGTGCCAGCAGCCGAAGACAGGGTATAAATTCACCG. Its protein is CASSRRQGINSP. The full CDR3 protein is CASSRRQGINSPLFF. This chain uses TRBV6-2 or TRBV6-3 with TRBJ2-2; 7 bases match TRBD1. The sequenced fragment ends 3 residues before the CDR3 boundary, so the rest is inferred from the germline J gene. The CDR3 has 15 amino acids. From germline, CDR1 is MNHEY and CDR2 SVGEGT.

On this clone itself: The read stops 3 residues short of the end of the CDR3; the missing end is completed from the germline J gene. V is TRBV30 and J is TRBJ1-4; 8 bases match TRBD1. Trimming took 8 bases from V and 6 from J; bases not matched to a gene: 8. Per germline, CDR1 GTSNPN and CDR2 SVGIG (reference sequence). The CDR3 has 13 amino acids. The CDR3 loop reads CALERQGYEKLFF. Incomplete CDR3 DNA: TGTGCCCTGGAGAGACAGGGGTATGAAAAA.

As concerns this clone: The read terminates 3 residues ahead of where the CDR3 ends, so the germline J gene completes it. The chain is built from TRBV29-1 and TRBJ2-1; D uncertain. V lost 0 bases, J lost 6 bases, and 6 bases lay in between. This CDR3 has 12 residues. Germline CDR1 reads SQVTM; CDR2 reads ANQGSEA. CDR3 sequence reads: CSVEESSNEQFF. The sequenced part of the CDR3 DNA is TGCAGCGTTGAAGAGTCCAGCAATGAG.